Listed below are T cell receptor beta chains from one sample, sequenced in a study of shared clonotypes between healthy human individuals. Sequencing used immunoSEQ multiplex PCR; TCRdb keeps in-frame clones, though not all of them. The table includes 950,000 to 1,100,000 clones, 78% detected once. Sequencing was performed on memory CD4+ T cells from PBMCs. Receptor source: a man aged 18 to 29 in good health. Some clones in this sample may be carry-over from other donors' samples. Both conserved end residues are part of each CDR3. The D gene is left open where the match is weak. Size is stated for part of the rows, as once, few or many counts, or as a class when the clone is expanded.

D	size	J	V	CDR3	DNA
TRBD1	few	TRBJ1-1	TRBV20-1	CSADRAGEAFF	TGCAGTGCTGACAGGGCAGGGGAAGCTTTCTTT
NA	NA	TRBJ2-1	TRBV18	CASSPYGDEQFF	TGTGCCAGCTCACCTTATGGCGATGAGCAGTTCTTC
NA	NA	TRBJ1-2	TRBV28	CASIQQGNYGYTF	TGTGCCAGCATTCAACAGGGAAACTATGGCTACACCTTC
NA	NA	TRBJ2-3	TRBV10-3	CAISPSGLAHTQYF	TGTGCCATCAGTCCCTCGGGCCTCGCTCATACGCAGTATTTT
NA	NA	TRBJ2-3	TRBV29-1	CSVPQGPSSTDTQYF	TGCAGCGTTCCCCAGGGGCCGTCTAGCACAGATACGCAGTATTTT
TRBD2	NA	TRBJ2-7	TRBV7-2	CASSSRPYGTSGSEQYF	TGTGCCAGCAGCTCCCGCCCCTACGGGACTAGCGGGAGCGAGCAGTACTTC
NA	NA	TRBJ2-4	TRBV6-5	CASSPTIAKNIQYF	TGTGCCAGCAGTCCAACGATAGCCAAAAACATTCAGTACTTC
TRBD2	NA	TRBJ2-1	TRBV5-1	CASSLLTSGGNEQFF	TGCGCCAGCAGCTTATTGACTAGCGGGGGGAATGAGCAGTTCTTC
TRBD1	NA	TRBJ1-6	TRBV4-1	CASSRVTGTGSYNSPLHF	TGCGCCAGCAGCCGCGTGACAGGGACTGGATCCTATAATTCACCCCTCCACTTT
NA	NA	TRBJ2-1	TRBV28	CASVSPVSNEQFF	TGTGCCAGCGTTTCCCCAGTAAGCAATGAGCAGTTCTTC
NA	NA	TRBJ2-7	TRBV7-6	CASSLSRDYEQYF	TGTGCCAGCAGCTTATCACGGGATTACGAGCAGTACTTC
NA	NA	TRBJ1-1	TRBV28	CAVLGPMNTEAFF	TGTGCCGTCCTCGGGCCTATGAACACTGAAGCTTTCTTT
TRBD2	NA	TRBJ2-7	TRBV9	CASSVGNSGRFVKVHEQYF	TGTGCCAGCAGCGTCGGGAATAGCGGGAGATTTGTTAAAGTCCACGAGCAGTACTTC
NA	NA	TRBJ1-5	TRBV28	CASTWGNQPQHF	TGTGCCAGCACGTGGGGCAATCAGCCCCAGCATTTT
TRBD2	NA	TRBJ2-7	TRBV14	CASSRSGWRLAARRSYEQYF	TGTGCCAGCAGCCGATCTGGGTGGAGACTAGCGGCAAGGAGGTCCTACGAGCAGTACTTC